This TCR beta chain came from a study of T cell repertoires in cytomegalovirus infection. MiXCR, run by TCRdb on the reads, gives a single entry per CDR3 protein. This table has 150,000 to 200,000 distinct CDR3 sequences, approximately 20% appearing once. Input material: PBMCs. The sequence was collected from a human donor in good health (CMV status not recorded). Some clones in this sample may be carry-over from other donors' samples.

DNA for the CDR3: TGTGCCAGCAGTTGGCCCGTTAACACTGAAGCTTTCTTT. Its translation: CASSWPVNTEAFF. The chain employs TRBV6-1 and TRBJ1-1; D is unclear. Germline V lookup: CDR1 MNHNS, CDR2 SASEGT. The CDR3 has 13 amino acids. Trimming removed 5 bases from V and 2 bases from J, with 9 bases in between.